Following are 31 T cell receptor beta chains from one sample sequenced in a study of T-cell reconstitution after alpha-beta-depleted transplantation in children. During its preparation, the TCRbeta library received unique molecular identifiers. TCRdb re-analysed the PCR reads in MiXCR, keeping a single row per CDR3 protein. The profile covers about 400,000 distinct CDR3 sequences, with 13% appearing a single time and about 4% taken by the ten largest. The sequencing here drew on PBMCs, taken from the stem cell graft. The receptors originated from a human donor who donated a stem cell graft to a child with Fanconi anemia.

This clonotype was observed many times. This chain links TRBV29-1 with TRBJ1-2; D gene ambiguous. Between the trimmed V and J ends, which lost 6 bases and 5 bases, there was a span of 7 bases. The CDR3 has 10 amino acids. Per the germline V gene, CDR1 is SQVTM and CDR2 is ANQGSEA. The CDR3 protein is CSVHEYGYTF. CDR3 bases: TGCAGCGTCCATGAGTATGGCTACACCTTC.

This clonotype came up many times. This chain uses TRBV5-1 with TRBJ1-1; 11 bases line up with TRBD1. V gave up 4 bases and J gave up 4 bases; unmatched junction bases: 6. This CDR3 contains 15 residues. The germline V gene encodes CDR1 SGHRS and CDR2 YFSETQ. The CDR3 DNA reads as TGCGCCAGCAGCGATGGGACAGGGGGGATCACTGAAGCTTTCTTT. Translation: CASSDGTGGITEAFF.

The J gene is TRBJ2-2, the V gene TRBV9, with D tentatively TRBD1 or TRBD2 (5 bases each). Germline lookup yields CDR1 SGDLS and CDR2 YYNGEE. V lost 0 bases, J lost 0 bases, and 12 bases lay in between. The CDR3 has 17 amino acids. The chain's CDR3 is CASSVVEGSANTGELFF. CDR3 DNA sequence: TGTGCCAGCAGCGTAGTTGAGGGGAGCGCGAACACCGGGGAGCTGTTTTTT. Drawing the rest from reference TRBV9 and TRBJ2-2, the complete variable domain is DSGVTQTPKHLITATGQRVTLRCSPRSGDLSVYWYQQSLDQGLQFLIQYYNGEERAKGNILERFSAQQFPDLHSELNLSSLELGDSALYFCASSVVEGSANTGELFFGEGSRLTVL.

The V gene is TRBV7-8, the J gene TRBJ2-2, with 12 bases aligning to TRBD2. Germline CDR1 and CDR2: SGHVS and FQNEAQ. CDR3 size: 15 residues. Trimming at V came to 6 bases and at J to 7 bases, leaving 6 bases not matched to a gene. CDR3 sequence: CASRATSGGNGELFF. CDR3 DNA sequence: TGTGCCAGCAGGGCGACTAGCGGGGGCAACGGGGAGCTGTTTTTT.

This clonotype was detected ten times or more. The chain combines TRBV4-3 with TRBJ2-2; 7 bases map to TRBD1. The CDR3 is 18 residues long. CDR1 is LGHNA, CDR2 YSLEER, per germline. Trimming at V came to 4 bases and at J to 0 bases, leaving 11 bases not matched to a gene. CDR3 protein: CASSPRDSYSSNTGELFF. The CDR3, as DNA: TGCGCCAGCAGCCCACGGGACAGCTACTCTTCGAACACCGGGGAGCTGTTTTTT.

The J gene is TRBJ1-4, the V gene TRBV11-2; D unresolved. V gave up 3 bases and J gave up 5 bases, with 10 bases separating them. This CDR3 is 14 amino acids long. Germline CDR1 SGHAT, CDR2 FQNNGV. Here the CDR3 DNA reads TGTGCCAGCAGCTTCCTCGGTCCAAATGAAAAACTGTTTTTT. It codes for CASSFLGPNEKLFF.

The chain uses TRBV4-2 and TRBJ1-1; D not certain. This CDR3 spans 15 amino acids. CDR1 and CDR2 (germline): LGHNA, YNFKEQ. Deletions cut 4 bases from V and 1 base from J, with 13 bases between. CDR3 in DNA: TGTGCCAGCAGCCCATGGGGTATCGGGAACACTGAAGCTTTCTTT. Translating gives CASSPWGIGNTEAFF.

This clonotype was seen more than once but under ten times. V gene TRBV20-1 combines with J gene TRBJ2-1; TRBD2 agrees at 10 bases. Trimming took 0 bases from V and 6 from J; bases not matched to a gene: 11. CDR1 is DFQATT and CDR2 is SNEGSKA in the germline V gene (reference sequence). The CDR3 loop spans 17 amino acids. The CDR3 is CSARESRERGGGNEQFF. In DNA, the CDR3 is TGCAGTGCTAGAGAATCCCGGGAGCGGGGGGGCGGCAATGAGCAGTTCTTC.

This chain joins TRBV4-2 and TRBJ2-7; D is uncertain. Trimming left V 0 bases short and J 2 bases short, with 11 bases between. This CDR3 has 15 residues. The germline CDR1 and CDR2 sequences are LGHNA and YNFKEQ. In DNA form, the CDR3 reads TGTGCCAGCAGCCAAGAAAGGGTAGGTGCCTACGAGCAGTACTTC. It codes for CASSQERVGAYEQYF.

The chain recombines TRBV29-1 with TRBJ2-5; possible D gene TRBD1, 6 bases. The CDR3 is 13 residues long. Trimming removed 4 bases at V and 0 bases at J, with 9 bases between. From germline, CDR1 is SQVTM and CDR2 ANQGSEA. The DNA for the CDR3 is TGCAGCGTTGTAAGGGGGAACCAAGAGACCCAGTACTTC. Translated, it gives CSVVRGNQETQYF.

The table lists this clonotype with many counts. The V call is TRBV7-9, the J call TRBJ2-7; 7 bases fit TRBD1. V dropped 11 bases and J dropped 6; count of bases not matched to a gene: 7. The germline V gene has CDR1 SEHNR and CDR2 FQNEAQ (reference sequence). CDR3 size: 11 residues. The CDR3 nucleotides are TGTGCCCCCAGGGGGAAATGCGAGCAGTACTTC. Protein: CAPRGKCEQYF.

The chain joins TRBV7-2 to TRBJ2-5; 8 positions agree with TRBD2. The V gene's germline CDR1 is SGHTA and CDR2 FQGNSA. The V segment lost 4 bases and the J segment 5 bases; nucleotides outside the gene matches: 12. There are 16 residues in the CDR3. Written as DNA, the CDR3 is TGTGCCAGCAGCTCGGCCGGGGGGGCCAATTTTGAGACCCAGTACTTC. Translated, it gives CASSSAGGANFETQYF.

The chain recombines TRBV25-1 with TRBJ2-6; 8 bases agree with TRBD1. With V trimmed by 5 bases and J by 1 base, 10 bases remained unmatched. CDR3 length: 18 residues. Germline lookup yields CDR1 MGHDK and CDR2 SYGVNS. CDR3 region: CASSNTQGAGSGANVLTF. As DNA, the CDR3 is TGTGCCAGCAGTAATACCCAGGGGGCTGGGTCTGGGGCCAACGTCCTGACTTTC.

This clonotype occurred a few times. The V and J genes are TRBV4-2 and TRBJ1-4; D is possibly TRBD1 (5 bases). This CDR3 comprises 16 residues. The V and J ends lost 0 bases and 8 bases respectively, with 16 bases between them. Germline V gene sequence: CDR1 LGHNA, CDR2 YNFKEQ. The CDR3 DNA reads TGTGCCAGCAGCCAAGATGTGGGGGGAGGCCCCGAAAAACTGTTTTTT. Translating gives CASSQDVGGGPEKLFF.

The V call is TRBV6-1, the J call TRBJ2-1; D remains ambiguous. The CDR3 sequence is 11 residues long. Trimming left V 4 bases short and J 8 bases short, with 6 bases between. Germline V gene data show CDR1 as MNHNS and CDR2 as SASEGT. The CDR3 reads CASSASHEQFF. The CDR3 bases are TGTGCCAGCAGTGCGTCTCATGAGCAGTTCTTC.

In its sample, this clonotype was seen a few times. This chain connects TRBV5-6 to TRBJ2-7; D perhaps matches TRBD1 (6 bases). The CDR3 consists of 14 residues. The germline V gene encodes CDR1 SGHDT and CDR2 YYEEEE. Trimming left V 4 bases short and J 3 bases short, with 14 bases between. The CDR3 sequence: CASSPRRDNYEQYV. Written as DNA, the CDR3 is TGTGCCAGCAGCCCGAGACGGGACAACTACGAGCAGTACGTC.

This clonotype was counted between two and nine times. The chain has TRBV2 and TRBJ2-1; weak D call: TRBD2 (6 bases). Germline-derived CDR1 and CDR2 are SNHLY and FYNNEI. Trimming took 7 bases from V and 10 from J, leaving 17 bases between them. The CDR3 loop spans 13 amino acids. The CDR3 sequence is CASIPGGSEEQFF. The CDR3, as DNA: TGTGCCAGCATACCAGGAGGGTCGGAGGAGCAGTTCTTC.

This clonotype has just a few counts. This sequence joins TRBV20-1 and TRBJ2-7, with a possible D match to TRBD2 (5 bases). Between the trimmed V and J ends, which lost 1 base and 3 bases, there was a span of 13 bases. The CDR3 loop spans 14 amino acids. Germline-derived CDR1 and CDR2 are DFQATT and SNEGSKA (reference sequence). This CDR3 is CSARGGARVYEQYV. The CDR3, as DNA: TGCAGTGCTAGAGGGGGAGCCAGAGTCTACGAGCAGTACGTC.

The sample holds many counts of this clonotype. The chain is built from TRBV12-3 or TRBV12-4 and TRBJ2-2; weak D call: TRBD2 (5 bases). Trimming took 7 bases from V and 4 from J, leaving 22 bases between them. The CDR3 has 17 amino acids. The CDR3 sequence: CASTFRVGVPGTGELFF. CDR3 in DNA: TGTGCCAGCACCTTTAGGGTCGGGGTCCCCGGCACCGGGGAGCTGTTTTTT.

Note on this clonotype: A much bigger clone sits one base away, suggesting this may be a read error. The gene calls are TRBV11-2 and TRBJ1-1; perhaps TRBD1 as D (5 bases). Trimming shortened V by 5 bases and J by 2 bases, and 9 bases separated the two germline ends. This CDR3 has 13 amino acids. CDR1 and CDR2 (germline): SGHAT, FQNNGV. The CDR3 reads CASSRTHNTEAFF. CDR3 DNA sequence: TGTGCCAGCAGCCGGACACATAACACTGAAGCTTTCTTT.

This clonotype was recorded many times. Sequence at one end of the junction differs from germline and may be a read error. The V call is TRBV18, the J call TRBJ2-2; D is ambiguous. The V gene's germline CDR1 is KGHSH and CDR2 LQKENI. The CDR3 has 12 amino acids. The CDR3 DNA sequence: TGTGCCAGCTCACCGAACCCCGGGGAGCTGTTTTTT. The encoded protein is CASSPNPGELFF. Complete variable domain (other parts from reference TRBV18 and TRBJ2-2): NAGVMQNPRHLVRRRGQEARLRCSPMKGHSHVYWYRQLPEEGLKFMVYLQKENIIDESGMPKERFSAEFPKEGPSILRIQQVVRGDSAAYFCASSPNPGELFFGEGSRLTVL.

The chain uses TRBV27 and TRBJ2-6; D ambiguous. Germline V lookup: CDR1 MNHEY, CDR2 SMNVEV (reference sequence). Trimming removed 4 bases at V and 0 bases at J, with 7 bases between. CDR3 size: 15 residues. CDR3 amino acids: CASSSLPSGANVLTF. CDR3 in DNA: TGTGCCAGCAGTTCCCTTCCCTCTGGGGCCAACGTCCTGACTTTC.

This clonotype has a count of ten or more. The gene calls are TRBV4-2 and TRBJ1-4; D gene uncertain. Trimming removed 3 bases at V and 0 bases at J, with 11 bases between. Per germline, CDR1 LGHNA and CDR2 YNFKEQ. The CDR3 extends over 16 amino acids. CDR3 amino acids: CASSQRPTATNEKLFF. Here the CDR3 DNA reads TGTGCCAGCAGCCAGCGGCCGACTGCAACTAATGAAAAACTGTTTTTT.

In its sample, this clonotype was seen a few times. The V and J genes are TRBV5-1 and TRBJ1-2; D unresolved. The CDR3 runs to 12 residues. Trimming cost V 7 bases and J 3 bases, with 10 bases left between them. The germline V gene encodes CDR1 SGHRS and CDR2 YFSETQ. DNA for the CDR3: TGCGCCAGCCGAGAGACGGACTATGGCTACACCTTC. Protein product: CASRETDYGYTF.

In its sample, this clonotype was seen a few times. The chain employs TRBV11-2 and TRBJ1-2; D possibly corresponds to TRBD1 (5 bases). Germline V gene lookup returns CDR1 SGHAT and CDR2 FQNNGV. CDR3 length: 15 residues. The V gene lost 4 bases and the J gene lost 7 bases, with 19 bases spanning the gap. CDR3 in DNA: TGTGCCAGCAGCTCCTCGCGCAGGGTGGATTCTGGCTACACCTTC. Residues: CASSSSRRVDSGYTF. The full variable domain, with the rest looked up from reference TRBV11-2 and TRBJ1-2, is EAGVAQSPRYKIIEKRQSVAFWCNPISGHATLYWYQQILGQGPKLLIQFQNNGVVDDSQLPKDRFSAERLKGVDSTLKIQPAKLEDSAVYLCASSSSRRVDSGYTFGSGTRLTVV.

This clonotype has a count of ten or more. The V gene is TRBV7-9, the J gene TRBJ2-1, with TRBD1 matching over 8 bases. Germline V gene data show CDR1 as SEHNR and CDR2 as FQNEAQ (reference sequence). J lost 7 bases, V lost 1 base, and 6 bases had no gene match. The CDR3 totals 15 residues. CDR3: CASSLVGTGDNEQFF. In DNA, the CDR3 is TGTGCCAGCAGCTTAGTCGGGACAGGAGATAATGAGCAGTTCTTC.

CDR3 region: CASSLVGGASGEQYV. In DNA, the CDR3 is TGCGCCAGCAGCTTGGTGGGGGGGGCGTCGGGAGAGCAGTACGTC. The V gene is TRBV5-1, the J gene TRBJ2-7, with a possible D match to TRBD2 (7 bases). The CDR3 totals 15 residues. The germline V gene has CDR1 SGHRS and CDR2 YFSETQ. Trimming cost V 0 bases and J 7 bases, with 17 bases left between them.

The gene calls are TRBV5-1 and TRBJ1-3; a possible D gene is TRBD1 (5 bases). Germline V gene data show CDR1 as SGHRS and CDR2 as YFSETQ. V was cut by 3 bases and J by 4 bases, with 8 bases left in between. CDR3 length equals 13 residues. The CDR3 coding sequence is TGCGCCAGCAGCTCGGACATAGGAAACACCATATATTTT. Translation: CASSSDIGNTIYF.

This clonotype was counted between two and nine times. V usage is TRBV5-1 and J usage is TRBJ1-2; D not resolved. Trimming removed 0 bases at V and 3 bases at J, with 12 bases between. Germline CDR1 reads SGHRS; CDR2 reads YFSETQ. The CDR3 runs 15 residues. Here the CDR3 DNA reads TGCGCCAGCAGCTTGGCCTCCGGAAGGGACTATGGCTACACCTTC. Translation: CASSLASGRDYGYTF. Complete variable domain (other parts from reference TRBV5-1 and TRBJ1-2): KAGVTQTPRYLIKTRGQQVTLSCSPISGHRSVSWYQQTPGQGLQFLFEYFSETQRNKGNFPGRFSGRQFSNSRSEMNVSTLELGDSALYLCASSLASGRDYGYTFGSGTRLTVV.

This clonotype was counted ten times or more. This chain joins TRBV20-1 and TRBJ1-1; tentatively, D is TRBD1 (6 bases). In germline, CDR1 is DFQATT, CDR2 SNEGSKA (reference sequence). This CDR3 comprises 14 residues. The V gene lost 6 bases and the J gene lost 1 base, with 15 bases spanning the gap. CDR3 region: CSANGGQGNTEAFF. DNA for the CDR3: TGCAGTGCCAATGGGGGGCAGGGGAACACTGAAGCTTTCTTT.

A few counts support this clonotype. The V gene is TRBV4-2, the J gene TRBJ1-1; D might be TRBD1 (6 bases). Germline V gene sequence: CDR1 LGHNA, CDR2 YNFKEQ. V was trimmed by 3 bases and J by 0 bases, leaving 14 bases between them. CDR3 length equals 16 residues. The CDR3 DNA sequence: TGTGCCAGCAGCCACGGGGGGGCGGGGATGAACACTGAAGCTTTCTTT. It specifies CASSHGGAGMNTEAFF.